This TCR beta chain was recorded in a study of cytomegalovirus exposure and HLA in healthy donors. Background on the study: There were over 350 genotyped donors. Of these, roughly 80% fell in the genetic ancestry cluster associated with self-reported Caucasian donors.

Germline V gene data show CDR1 as ENHRY and CDR2 as SYGVKD. The CDR3 is 13 amino acids. The V and J ends lost 1 base and 5 bases respectively, with 7 bases between them. The PCR employed 60 Vbeta primers together with 13 Jbeta primers. Profiling relied on immunoSEQ multiplex PCR, and the TCRdb table lists in-frame clones only, not all of them. The profile shows some 150,000 clones, less than 90% of them singletons. The genes are TRBV10-3 and TRBJ2-3, with D maybe TRBD1 (6 bases). The sequence was obtained from a man aged 40-49 years in good health and CMV-seronegative. What was sequenced was PBMCs. CDR3 DNA sequence: TGTGCCATCAGTGAGTACAGGGAAGATACGCAGTATTTT. It encodes CAISEYREDTQYF.